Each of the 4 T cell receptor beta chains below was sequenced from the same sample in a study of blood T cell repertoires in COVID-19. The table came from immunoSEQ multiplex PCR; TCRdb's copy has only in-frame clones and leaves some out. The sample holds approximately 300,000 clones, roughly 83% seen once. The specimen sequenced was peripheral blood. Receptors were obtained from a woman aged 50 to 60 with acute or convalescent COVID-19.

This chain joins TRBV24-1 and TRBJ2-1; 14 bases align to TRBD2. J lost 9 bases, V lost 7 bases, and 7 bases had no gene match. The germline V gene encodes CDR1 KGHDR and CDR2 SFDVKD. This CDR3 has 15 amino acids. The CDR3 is CATSRRTSGRSEQFF. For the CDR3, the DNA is TGTGCCACCAGCCGACGGACTAGCGGGAGGAGTGAGCAGTTCTTC.

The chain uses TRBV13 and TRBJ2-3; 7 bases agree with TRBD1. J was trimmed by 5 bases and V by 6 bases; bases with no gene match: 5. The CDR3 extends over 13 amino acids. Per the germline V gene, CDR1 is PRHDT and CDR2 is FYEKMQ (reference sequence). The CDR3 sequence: CASRVPGGDTQYF. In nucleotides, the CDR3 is TGTGCCAGCAGAGTCCCAGGGGGAGATACGCAGTATTTT.

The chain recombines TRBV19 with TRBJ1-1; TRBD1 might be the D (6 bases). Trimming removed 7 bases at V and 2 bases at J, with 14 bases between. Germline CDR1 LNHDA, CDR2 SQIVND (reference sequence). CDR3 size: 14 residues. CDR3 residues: CASNWGRGNTEAFF. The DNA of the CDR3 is TGTGCCAGTAACTGGGGGCGCGGAAACACTGAAGCTTTCTTT.

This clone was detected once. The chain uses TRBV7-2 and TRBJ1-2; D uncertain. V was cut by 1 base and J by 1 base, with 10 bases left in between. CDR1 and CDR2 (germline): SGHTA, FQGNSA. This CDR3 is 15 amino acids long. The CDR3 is CASSLGTFLNYGYTF. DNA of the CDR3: TGTGCCAGCAGCTTAGGTACATTTCTTAACTATGGCTACACCTTC.